There are many counts of the clone carrying this T cell receptor (beta chain). In the sort, naive CD8 T cells were defined as CD8+CD4-CCR7+CD45RA+. V lost 8 bases and J lost 6; bases outside the gene matches: 8. Germline V CDR1 and CDR2: SGHTA, FQGNSA. The CDR3 sequence is 15 residues long. The sample comes from a study of molecular identifiers for immune sequencing clone quantification. Study context: Replicate experiments divided RNA from roughly 20,000 or 100,000 naive CD8 cells into five parts and sequenced four.

Methods described previously were used for bulk TCR libraries, and listed TCR primers were applied. From the PCR reads, TCRdb called clonotypes with MiXCR, one entry per CDR3 protein. This sample has more than 250,000 distinct CDR3 sequences, with 20% to 25% found just once. The rearrangement joins TRBV7-2 to TRBJ2-1; TRBD2 aligns across 12 bases. The clonotype originates from a human donor in good health. Some libraries in this study had Jurkat cell RNA spiked in. Sample: naive CD8+ T cells from blood, with Jurkat cell RNA spiked in. Subset given: FACS-sorted CD8+CD4-CCR7+CD45RA+ naive T cells. The CDR3: CASQTKLAGGNEQFF. CDR3 in DNA: TGTGCCAGCCAGACCAAACTAGCGGGGGGCAATGAGCAGTTCTTC.